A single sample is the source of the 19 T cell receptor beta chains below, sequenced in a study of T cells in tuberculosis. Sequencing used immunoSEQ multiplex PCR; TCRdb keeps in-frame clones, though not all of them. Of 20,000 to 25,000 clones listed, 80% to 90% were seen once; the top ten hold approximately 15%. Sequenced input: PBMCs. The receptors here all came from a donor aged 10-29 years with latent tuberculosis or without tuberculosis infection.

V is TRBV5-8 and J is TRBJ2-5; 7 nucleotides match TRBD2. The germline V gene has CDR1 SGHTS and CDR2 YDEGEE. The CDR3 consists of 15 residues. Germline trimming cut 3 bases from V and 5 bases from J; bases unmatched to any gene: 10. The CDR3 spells CASSSRLAGWETQYF. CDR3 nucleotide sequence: TGTGCCAGCAGCTCACGACTAGCCGGCTGGGAGACCCAGTACTTC. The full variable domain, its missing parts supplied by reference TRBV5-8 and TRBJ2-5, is EAGVTQSPTHLIKTRGQQATLRCSPISGHTSVYWYQQALGLGLQFLLWYDEGEERNRGNFPPRFSGRQFPNYSSELNVNALELEDSALYLCASSSRLAGWETQYFGPGTRLLVL.

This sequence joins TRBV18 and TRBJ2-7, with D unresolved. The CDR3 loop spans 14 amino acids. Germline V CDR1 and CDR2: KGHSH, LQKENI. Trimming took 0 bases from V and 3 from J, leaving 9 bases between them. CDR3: CASSPPETDYEQYF. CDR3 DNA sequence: TGTGCCAGCTCACCACCGGAGACCGACTACGAGCAGTACTTC.

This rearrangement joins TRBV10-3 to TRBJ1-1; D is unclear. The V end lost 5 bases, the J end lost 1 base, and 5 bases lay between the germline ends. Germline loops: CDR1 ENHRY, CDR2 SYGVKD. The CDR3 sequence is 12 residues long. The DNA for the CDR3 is TGTGCCATCAGTCGACAGAACACTGAAGCTTTCTTT. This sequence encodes CAISRQNTEAFF.

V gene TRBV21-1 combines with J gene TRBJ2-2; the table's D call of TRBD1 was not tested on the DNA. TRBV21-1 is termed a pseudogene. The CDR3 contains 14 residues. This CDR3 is CASSSVRGPGELFF. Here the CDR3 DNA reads TGTGCCAGCAGCTCCGTGAGGGGGCCCGGGGAGCTGTTTTTT.

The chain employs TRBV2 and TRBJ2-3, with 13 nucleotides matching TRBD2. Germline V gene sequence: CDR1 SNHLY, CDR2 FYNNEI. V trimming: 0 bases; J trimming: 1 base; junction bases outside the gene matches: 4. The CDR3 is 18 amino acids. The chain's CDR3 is CASSEALGLAGRTDTQYF. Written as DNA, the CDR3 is TGTGCCAGCAGTGAAGCTTTGGGACTAGCGGGGCGCACAGATACGCAGTATTTT.

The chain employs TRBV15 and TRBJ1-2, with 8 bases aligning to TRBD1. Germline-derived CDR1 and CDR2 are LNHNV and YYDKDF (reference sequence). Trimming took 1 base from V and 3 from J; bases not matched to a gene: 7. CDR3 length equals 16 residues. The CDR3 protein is CATSRGTGGKDYGYTF. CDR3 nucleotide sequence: TGTGCCACCAGCAGAGGTACAGGGGGAAAGGACTATGGCTACACCTTC.

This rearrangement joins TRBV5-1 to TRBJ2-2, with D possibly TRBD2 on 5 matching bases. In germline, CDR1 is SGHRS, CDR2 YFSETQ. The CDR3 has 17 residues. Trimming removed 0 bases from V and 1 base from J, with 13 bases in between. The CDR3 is CASSLGGPAENTGELFF. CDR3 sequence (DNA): TGCGCCAGCAGCTTGGGAGGTCCAGCGGAGAACACCGGGGAGCTGTTTTTT.

The CDR3 nucleotides read TGCAGCGGGTGGCCGCCGGGGGGGCATGAGCAGTTCTTC. Translating gives CSGWPPGGHEQFF. The V call is TRBV29-1, the J call TRBJ2-1, with 8 bases identical to TRBD2. Per the germline V gene, CDR1 is SQVTM and CDR2 is ANQGSEA. This CDR3 spans 13 amino acids. V was clipped by 7 bases and J by 8 bases; unmatched bases: 10.

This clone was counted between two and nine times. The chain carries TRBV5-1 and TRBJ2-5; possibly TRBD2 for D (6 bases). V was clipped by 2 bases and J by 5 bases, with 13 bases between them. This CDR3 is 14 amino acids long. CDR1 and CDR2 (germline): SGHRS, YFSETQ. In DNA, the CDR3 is TGCGCCAGCAGCTTCGGGACTGCCAGCGAGACCCAGTACTTC. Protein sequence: CASSFGTASETQYF.

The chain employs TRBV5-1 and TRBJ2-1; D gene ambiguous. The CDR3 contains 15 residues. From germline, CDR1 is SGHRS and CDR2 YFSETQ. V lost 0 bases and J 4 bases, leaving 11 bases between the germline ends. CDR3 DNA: TGCGCCAGCAGCTTGGGGAGTAGCTATTACAATGAGCAGTTCTTC. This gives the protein CASSLGSSYYNEQFF.

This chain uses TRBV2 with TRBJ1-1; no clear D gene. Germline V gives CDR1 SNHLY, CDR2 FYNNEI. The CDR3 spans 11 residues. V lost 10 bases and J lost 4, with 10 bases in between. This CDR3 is CAKGRGTEAFF. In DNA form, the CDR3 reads TGTGCCAAGGGCCGGGGCACTGAAGCTTTCTTT.

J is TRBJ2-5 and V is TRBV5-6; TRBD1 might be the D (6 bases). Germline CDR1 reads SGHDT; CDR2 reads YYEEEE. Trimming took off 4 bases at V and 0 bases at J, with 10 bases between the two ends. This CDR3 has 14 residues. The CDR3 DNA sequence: TGTGCCAGCAGCGGACAGACGTACCAAGAGACCCAGTACTTC. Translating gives CASSGQTYQETQYF.

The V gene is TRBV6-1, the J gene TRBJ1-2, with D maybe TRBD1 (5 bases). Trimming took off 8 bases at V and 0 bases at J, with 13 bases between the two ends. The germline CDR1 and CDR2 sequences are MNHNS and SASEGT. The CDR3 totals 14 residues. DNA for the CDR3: TGTGCCAGCCGGTCAGGGATAGCTAACTATGGCTACACCTTC. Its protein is CASRSGIANYGYTF.

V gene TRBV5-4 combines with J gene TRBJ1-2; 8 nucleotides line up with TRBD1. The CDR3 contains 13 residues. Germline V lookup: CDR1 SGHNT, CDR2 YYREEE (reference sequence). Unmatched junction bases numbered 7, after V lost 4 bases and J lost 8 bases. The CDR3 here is CASSPQGAGGYTF. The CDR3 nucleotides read TGTGCCAGCAGCCCCCAGGGGGCGGGGGGCTACACCTTC.

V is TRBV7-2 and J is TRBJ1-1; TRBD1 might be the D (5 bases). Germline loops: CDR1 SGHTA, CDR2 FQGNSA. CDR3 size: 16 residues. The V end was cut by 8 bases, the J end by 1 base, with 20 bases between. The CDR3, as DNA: TGTGCCAGCGGATTGAGGAAGGGAGGGGCGAACACTGAAGCTTTCTTT. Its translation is CASGLRKGGANTEAFF.

The CDR3 loop reads CASSYPRGDGYTF. The CDR3 DNA is TGTGCCAGCAGTTACCCCCGGGGGGATGGCTACACCTTC. The chain joins TRBV6-6 to TRBJ1-2; TRBD1 might be the D (5 bases). This CDR3 contains 13 residues. Trimming pared 2 bases from V and 6 bases from J, leaving 10 bases between. Germline CDR1 reads MNHNY; CDR2 reads SVGAGI (reference sequence).

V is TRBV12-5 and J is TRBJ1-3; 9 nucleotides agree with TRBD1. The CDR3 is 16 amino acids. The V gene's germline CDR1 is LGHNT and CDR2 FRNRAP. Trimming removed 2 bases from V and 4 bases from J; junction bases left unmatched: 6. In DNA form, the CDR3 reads TGTGCTAGTGGTTTGATCACAGGGGGCTCCGGAAACACCATATATTTT. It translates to CASGLITGGSGNTIYF.

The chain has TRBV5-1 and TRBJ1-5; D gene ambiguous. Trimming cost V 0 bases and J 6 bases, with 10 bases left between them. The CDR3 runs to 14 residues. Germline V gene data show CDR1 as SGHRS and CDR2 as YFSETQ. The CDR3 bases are TGCGCCAGCAGCTTGGATACCGAGGGTCAGCCCCAGCATTTT. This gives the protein CASSLDTEGQPQHF.

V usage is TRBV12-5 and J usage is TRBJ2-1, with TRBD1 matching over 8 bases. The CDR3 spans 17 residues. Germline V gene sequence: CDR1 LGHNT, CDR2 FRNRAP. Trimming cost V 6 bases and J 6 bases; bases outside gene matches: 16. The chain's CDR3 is CASGLNRGAVGINEQFF. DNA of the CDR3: TGTGCTAGTGGCCTAAACAGGGGGGCTGTCGGTATCAATGAGCAGTTCTTC.